This T cell receptor (beta chain) appears in the sequencing data of a study of blood T cell repertoires in COVID-19. In the study overall: The United States, Italy and Spain supplied acute and convalescent COVID-19 samples. In each case, the material was cDNA or gDNA derived from T cells, B-cell-depleted T cells, or PBMCs.

Germline V gene lookup returns CDR1 MNHEY and CDR2 SVGAGI. The germline V and J ends were trimmed by 3 bases and 5 bases, with 11 bases remaining between them. This CDR3 is built from 15 residues. Study processing details: Using reference gene primer amplification, nucleated cell counts were estimated. The repertoire was sequenced with immunoSEQ multiplex PCR; TCRdb's copy has only in-frame clones and lacks some. D and trimming were read from the DNA, whereas the V and J calls and clone size are those reported in that table. The sample lists about 50,000 clones; 85% to 90% were seen once. Sample: peripheral blood. V is TRBV6-5 and J is TRBJ1-6, with D hard to call. The clonotype originates from a man in his 70s with acute or convalescent COVID-19. The CDR3, as DNA: TGTGCCAGCAGTTATAAGACGGGTCATAATTCACCCCTCCACTTT. This translates into CASSYKTGHNSPLHF.